This T cell receptor (beta chain) was obtained from a study of T-cell reconstitution after alpha-beta-depleted transplantation in children. As it was prepared, the TCRbeta library received unique molecular identifiers. TCRdb reanalysed the PCR reads using MiXCR and keeps one entry per CDR3 protein. The repertoire holds over 550,000 distinct CDR3 sequences, with 10% as singletons. This clonotype was detected many times. Sequenced here: PBMCs from the stem cell graft donor, sampled from the stem cell graft. This TCR was recovered from a human donor who donated a stem cell graft to a child with acute myeloid leukemia.

The CDR3 DNA follows: TGTGCCAGCAGCTTAGAAAGGGGCGAATCCACAGATACGCAGTATTTT. The encoded protein is CASSLERGESTDTQYF. The rearrangement links TRBV7-6 to TRBJ2-3; TRBD1 might be the D (5 bases). The CDR3 totals 16 residues. V gave up 1 base and J gave up 2 bases, with 13 bases separating them. CDR1 and CDR2 (germline): SGHVS, FNYEAQ.